This T cell receptor beta chain was sequenced in a study of blood T cells in healthy people across ages. At least ten counts were recorded for this clonotype. Alongside a J-beta primer mix, a sample-barcoded 5' primer served in a second PCR lasting about 6 to 12 cycles. TCRdb called the 5' RACE reads again in MiXCR, with one record for every CDR3 protein. The sample holds more than 550,000 distinct CDR3 sequences, about 20% seen once. Per sample, extraction of total RNA gave at least 5 micrograms in every case. The TCR comes from a man aged 65 to 85 in good health. Sequenced sample: blood.

CDR3 region: CASSEGRRDTEAFF. The CDR3 region has the DNA TGTGCCAGCAGCGAGGGGAGGAGGGACACTGAAGCTTTCTTT. This chain links TRBV9 with TRBJ1-1; D may be TRBD1 (5 bases). This CDR3 is 14 amino acids long. V was shortened by 3 bases and J by 3 bases, with 12 bases between the two germline ends. Germline CDR1 is SGDLS and CDR2 is YYNGEE.